The following is a T cell receptor beta chain sequence with its context. The target of this receptor is not known. No much larger clonotype is one base removed from it; base qualities were not supplied. This entry is derived from a study of human T cells and chemical hapten exposure (dated by TCRdb to about 2021). In the study overall: For sensitization, 2% DPC in acetone was applied to a 2 cm by 2 cm area of upper inner arm skin. Weekly therapeutic DPC doses were additionally applied to the scalp of patients throughout the roughly 23-week study period. Patch tests used Finn chambers with 0.01% DPC on the upper back, scored after 6 days by International Contact Dermatitis Research Group standards. Most of the patients in the cohort were female, and the cohort covered alopecia areata with under or over 50% scalp involvement, alopecia totalis and alopecia universalis. The libraries were sequenced as a pool, and the TCR yield per sample differed mostly because of small variations in library volumes within the pool. Peripheral blood TCR repertoire changes were tracked in vivo in alopecia patients during primary and secondary sensitization to the hapten diphenylcyclopropenone (DPC). Blood samples were taken from patients before sensitization (week 0) and at 2, 6 and about 24 weeks after DPC sensitization. Blood for TCR sequencing was provided by twenty-nine alopecia patients at one to four time points (pre-sensitization, 2, 6 and 24 weeks). Points the paper makes about the study in general: Patch test score correlated positively with the number of PT1 expanded TCRs, reaching significance at thresholds 8, 16 and 32 but not at 4. No change with DPC sensitization was found in the number of TCRs above 1 in 1000 frequency, and no evidence of global repertoire structure alterations was found. Significantly more large CDR3 similarity clusters were formed by expanded TCRs than by pre-sensitization or healthy control sets, consistent with antigen-driven responses. Repeated subsampling changed both the strength of the expansion versus patch-test correlation and the threshold at which the correlation became significant. All patients had alopecia, a presumed autoimmune disease, so their immune response might differ from that of healthy individuals.

Preparation of the library involved RACE. Instrument used: NextSeq 500. During library preparation, unique molecular identifiers were attached to individual cDNA molecules so that TCRs could be counted quantitatively and reproducibly. For every blood RNA sample, sequencing covered both the TCR alpha and TCR beta chains. The original methods were these. The median number of TCRs per sample was 95,638, ranging from 23,224 to 690,600. The Decombinator software suite was used to annotate the V, J and CDR3 of the TCR reads. Every sample was subsampled to the same number of TCRs (28,000) for the PS versus PT1 abundance plots. Expanded TCRs were defined as absent before sensitization and observed at least eight times at the 2-week time point. TCRdb ran its own pipeline on the public reads, namely fastp trimming at Q25 and MiXCR clone calling, and kept in-frame beta chains. Identical CDR3 protein sequences are pooled into one entry, listed with their most common genes and DNA. V and J calls and clone size were set by TCRdb, not the authors. In all, the sample holds roughly 80,000 distinct CDR3 sequences, and roughly a tenth of those were seen once. The ten largest clones capture around 4.5% of the sample.

At the junction V is shortened by 0 bases and J by 5 bases, with 8 bases in between. The germline V gene (reference sequence) sets CDR1 to SGHNT and CDR2 to YYREEE. The CDR3, from cysteine to phenylalanine, totals 14 residues. The retained sequence is limited to the CDR3, 42 bases, with the frame set at the first base. Reading the label with the study, this specimen's time point is: patch test 1, 2 weeks after DPC sensitization. The treatment or condition label corresponds to: therapeutic diphenylcyclopropenone sensitization with weekly scalp DPC. Blood at each patch-test visit was drawn before the patch test was applied. Eligible patients were aged 18 to 70, diagnosed with alopecia, deemed suitable for DPC therapy, and excluded if pregnant. Total RNA was extracted from unfractionated whole blood that had been collected in Tempus Blood RNA tubes.

Specimen: whole blood, collected in connection with sensitization to the hapten diphenylcyclopropenone (DPC). The sequence was collected from a woman between 50 and 59 years old with alopecia areata. Some clones in this sample may be carry-over from other donors' samples. The rearranged segments are TRBV5-4 and TRBJ1-4, with the identity of the D gene unclear. The CDR3 corresponds to CASSLDPLNEKLFF. In nucleotide form, the sequence is TGTGCCAGCAGCTTGGATCCATTGAATGAAAAACTGTTTTTT.